A selection of T cell receptor beta chains follows, all from one sample in a study of beta chain features in type 1 diabetes. The protocol was immunoSEQ multiplex PCR, while the TCRdb copy is restricted to in-frame clones and leaves out a portion. The repertoire holds about 450,000 clones, with over 10% as singletons. Specimen: naive CD4+ T cells from blood. These receptor sequences come from a woman in her late teens or twenties in good health. Both conserved end residues are part of each CDR3. D genes are given only for firm matches. Not every row has a clone size; where given, it reads once, few, many or a size class.

clone_size: few; d_call: -; j_call: TRBJ1-2; v_call: TRBV6-5; cdr3_length: 14; cdr3_aa: CASSYSQGIGGYTF; cdr3_nt: TGTGCCAGCAGTTACAGCCAGGGAATAGGTGGCTACACCTTC
clone_size: few; d_call: TRBD1; j_call: TRBJ1-1; v_call: TRBV2; cdr3_length: 14; cdr3_aa: CASGVRGVGTEAFF; cdr3_nt: TGTGCCAGCGGAGTCAGGGGGGTGGGCACTGAAGCTTTCTTT
clone_size: few; d_call: TRBD1; j_call: TRBJ2-7; v_call: TRBV9; cdr3_length: 13; cdr3_aa: CASSLGQTYEQYF; cdr3_nt: TGTGCCAGCAGCTTGGGACAGACCTACGAGCAGTACTTC
clone_size: -; d_call: TRBD1; j_call: TRBJ1-4; v_call: TRBV10-3; cdr3_length: 14; cdr3_aa: CAIRGGQLNEKLFF; cdr3_nt: TGTGCCATCAGGGGGGGACAGCTTAATGAAAAACTGTTTTTT
clone_size: few; d_call: -; j_call: TRBJ2-5; v_call: TRBV10-3; cdr3_length: 14; cdr3_aa: CAISERDAGETQYF; cdr3_nt: TGTGCCATCAGTGAAAGGGACGCGGGAGAGACCCAGTACTTC
clone_size: -; d_call: TRBD2; j_call: TRBJ2-4; v_call: TRBV18; cdr3_length: 15; cdr3_aa: CASSPPSSGSYIQYF; cdr3_nt: TGTGCCAGCTCACCTCCCTCTAGCGGGAGTTACATTCAGTACTTC
clone_size: -; d_call: -; j_call: TRBJ2-4; v_call: TRBV28; cdr3_length: 15; cdr3_aa: CASSSIGATKNIQYF; cdr3_nt: TGTGCCAGCAGTTCGATAGGGGCGACCAAAAACATTCAGTACTTC
clone_size: few; d_call: -; j_call: TRBJ2-1; v_call: TRBV7-9; cdr3_length: 12; cdr3_aa: CASSLVNNEQFF; cdr3_nt: TGTGCCAGCAGCTTAGTAAACAATGAGCAGTTCTTC
clone_size: many; d_call: -; j_call: TRBJ1-1; v_call: TRBV30; cdr3_length: 13; cdr3_aa: CAWDYSRNTEAFF; cdr3_nt: TGTGCCTGGGACTACAGCAGGAACACTGAAGCTTTCTTT
clone_size: -; d_call: -; j_call: TRBJ2-1; v_call: TRBV5-4; cdr3_length: 16; cdr3_aa: CASSPERAGPANEQFF; cdr3_nt: TGTGCCAGCAGCCCGGAGCGGGCGGGCCCGGCCAATGAGCAGTTCTTC
clone_size: -; d_call: -; j_call: TRBJ1-2; v_call: TRBV25-1; cdr3_length: 13; cdr3_aa: CASSEAKEEGYTF; cdr3_nt: TGTGCCAGCAGTGAAGCAAAGGAGGAAGGCTACACCTTC
clone_size: many; d_call: -; j_call: TRBJ1-5; v_call: TRBV30; cdr3_length: 12; cdr3_aa: CAWSTSNGPQHF; cdr3_nt: TGTGCCTGGAGTACCTCAAACGGACCCCAGCATTTT
clone_size: -; d_call: TRBD1; j_call: TRBJ2-1; v_call: TRBV7-9; cdr3_length: 15; cdr3_aa: CASSRRQGAANEQFF; cdr3_nt: TGTGCCAGCAGCCGACGGCAGGGGGCAGCCAATGAGCAGTTCTTC
clone_size: few; d_call: TRBD2; j_call: TRBJ2-1; v_call: TRBV27; cdr3_length: 18; cdr3_aa: CASIPLTAAGGSYNEQFF; cdr3_nt: TGTGCCAGCATTCCTCTCACGGCAGCGGGAGGGTCCTACAATGAGCAGTTCTTC
clone_size: few; d_call: -; j_call: TRBJ2-5; v_call: TRBV30; cdr3_length: 16; cdr3_aa: CAWSVFSLGKQETQYF; cdr3_nt: TGTGCCTGGAGTGTATTTTCGCTAGGGAAACAAGAGACCCAGTACTTC
clone_size: few; d_call: TRBD1; j_call: TRBJ1-2; v_call: TRBV7-2; cdr3_length: 16; cdr3_aa: CASSPRNTGGAFGYTF; cdr3_nt: TGTGCCAGCAGCCCTCGCAATACAGGGGGCGCGTTTGGCTACACCTTC
clone_size: -; d_call: -; j_call: TRBJ2-3; v_call: TRBV14; cdr3_length: 14; cdr3_aa: CASSQDRSRDTQYF; cdr3_nt: TGTGCCAGCAGCCAAGATAGGTCCCGAGATACGCAGTATTTT
clone_size: few; d_call: -; j_call: TRBJ2-1; v_call: TRBV7-9; cdr3_length: 17; cdr3_aa: CASSLGGPKSSYNEQFF; cdr3_nt: TGTGCCAGCAGCTTAGGCGGGCCAAAAAGCTCCTACAATGAGCAGTTCTTC
clone_size: few; d_call: -; j_call: TRBJ2-5; v_call: TRBV25-1; cdr3_length: 14; cdr3_aa: CASSDVGAVETQYF; cdr3_nt: TGTGCCAGCAGTGACGTGGGGGCAGTGGAGACCCAGTACTTC
clone_size: few; d_call: -; j_call: TRBJ2-1; v_call: TRBV5-4; cdr3_length: 11; cdr3_aa: CASSFGQEQFF; cdr3_nt: TGTGCCAGCAGCTTCGGACAGGAGCAGTTCTTC
clone_size: few; d_call: -; j_call: TRBJ2-3; v_call: TRBV4-2; cdr3_length: 14; cdr3_aa: CASSQGSLVDTQYF; cdr3_nt: TGTGCCAGCAGCCAAGGGTCGTTGGTAGATACGCAGTATTTT
clone_size: -; d_call: TRBD1; j_call: TRBJ2-2; v_call: TRBV2; cdr3_length: 15; cdr3_aa: CASNPDRDNTGELFF; cdr3_nt: TGTGCCAGCAATCCGGACAGGGACAACACCGGGGAGCTGTTTTTT
clone_size: -; d_call: -; j_call: TRBJ2-5; v_call: TRBV2; cdr3_length: 12; cdr3_aa: CASSELEETQYF; cdr3_nt: TGTGCCAGCAGTGAACTCGAGGAGACCCAGTACTTC
clone_size: -; d_call: -; j_call: TRBJ2-7; v_call: TRBV6-1; cdr3_length: 13; cdr3_aa: CASSRDLRYEQYF; cdr3_nt: TGTGCCAGCAGTCGGGACCTCCGATACGAGCAGTACTTC
clone_size: -; d_call: TRBD2; j_call: TRBJ2-7; v_call: TRBV18; cdr3_length: 16; cdr3_aa: CASSGVSGRAPYEQYF; cdr3_nt: TGTGCCAGCTCAGGTGTGAGCGGGAGGGCCCCCTACGAGCAGTACTTC
clone_size: -; d_call: -; j_call: TRBJ1-2; v_call: TRBV14; cdr3_length: 14; cdr3_aa: CASSRVGGSHGYTF; cdr3_nt: TGTGCCAGCAGCCGCGTGGGGGGAAGTCATGGCTACACCTTC